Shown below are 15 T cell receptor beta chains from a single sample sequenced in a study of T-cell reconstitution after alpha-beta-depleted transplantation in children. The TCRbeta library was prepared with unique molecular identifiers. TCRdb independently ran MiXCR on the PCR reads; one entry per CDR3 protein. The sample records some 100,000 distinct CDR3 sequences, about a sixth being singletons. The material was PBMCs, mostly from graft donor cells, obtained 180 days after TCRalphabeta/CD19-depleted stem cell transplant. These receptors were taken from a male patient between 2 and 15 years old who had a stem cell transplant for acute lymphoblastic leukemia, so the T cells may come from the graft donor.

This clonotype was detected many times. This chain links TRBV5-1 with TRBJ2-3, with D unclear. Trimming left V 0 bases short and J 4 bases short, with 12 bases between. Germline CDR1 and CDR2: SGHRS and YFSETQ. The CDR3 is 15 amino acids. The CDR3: CASSLGGKAPDTQYF. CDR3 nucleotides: TGCGCCAGCAGCTTGGGAGGCAAAGCCCCAGATACGCAGTATTTT.

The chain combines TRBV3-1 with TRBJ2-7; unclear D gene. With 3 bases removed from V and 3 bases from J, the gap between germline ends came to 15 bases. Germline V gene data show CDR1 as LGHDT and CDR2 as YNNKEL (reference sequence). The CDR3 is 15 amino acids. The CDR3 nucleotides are TGTGCCAGCAGCCATAGGCAGAACCCTAGCTACGAGCAGTACTTC. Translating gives CASSHRQNPSYEQYF.

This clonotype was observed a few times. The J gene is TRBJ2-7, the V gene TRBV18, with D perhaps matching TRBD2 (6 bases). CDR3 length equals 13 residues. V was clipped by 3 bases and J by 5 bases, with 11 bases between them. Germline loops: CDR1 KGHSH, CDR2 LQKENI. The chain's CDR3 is CASSPGGWDEQYF. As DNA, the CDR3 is TGTGCCAGCTCACCGGGGGGTTGGGACGAGCAGTACTTC. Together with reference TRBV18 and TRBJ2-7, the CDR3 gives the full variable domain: NAGVMQNPRHLVRRRGQEARLRCSPMKGHSHVYWYRQLPEEGLKFMVYLQKENIIDESGMPKERFSAEFPKEGPSILRIQQVVRGDSAAYFCASSPGGWDEQYFGPGTRLTVT.

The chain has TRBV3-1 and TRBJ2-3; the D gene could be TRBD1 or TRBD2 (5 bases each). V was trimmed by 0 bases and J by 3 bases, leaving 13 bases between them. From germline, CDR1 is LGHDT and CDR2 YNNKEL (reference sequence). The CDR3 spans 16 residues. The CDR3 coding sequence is TGTGCCAGCAGCCAAGATGTACGGGGCGGGACAGATACGCAGTATTTT. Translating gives CASSQDVRGGTDTQYF.

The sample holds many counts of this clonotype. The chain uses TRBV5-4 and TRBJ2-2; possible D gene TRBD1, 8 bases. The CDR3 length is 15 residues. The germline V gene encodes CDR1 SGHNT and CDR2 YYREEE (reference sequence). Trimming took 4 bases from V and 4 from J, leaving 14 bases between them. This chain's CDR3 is CASSLTGEGTGELFF. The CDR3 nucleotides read TGTGCCAGCAGCCTGACAGGGGAGGGCACCGGGGAGCTGTTTTTT. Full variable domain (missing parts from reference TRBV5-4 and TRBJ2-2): ETGVTQSPTHLIKTRGQQVTLRCSSQSGHNTVSWYQQALGQGPQFIFQYYREEENGRGNFPPRFSGLQFPNYSSELNVNALELDDSALYLCASSLTGEGTGELFFGEGSRLTVL.

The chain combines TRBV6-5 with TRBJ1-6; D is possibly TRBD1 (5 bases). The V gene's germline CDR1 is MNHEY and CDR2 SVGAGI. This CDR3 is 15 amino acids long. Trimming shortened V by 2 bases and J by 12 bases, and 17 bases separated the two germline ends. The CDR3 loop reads CASSYGREGRGPLHF. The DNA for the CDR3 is TGTGCCAGCAGTTACGGTCGAGAGGGTAGGGGACCCCTCCACTTT.

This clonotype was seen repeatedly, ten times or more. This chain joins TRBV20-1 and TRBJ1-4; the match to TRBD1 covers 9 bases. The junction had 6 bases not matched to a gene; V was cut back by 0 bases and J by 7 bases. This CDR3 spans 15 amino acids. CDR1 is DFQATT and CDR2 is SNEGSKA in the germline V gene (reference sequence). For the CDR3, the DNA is TGCAGTGCTAGAGATCACAGGGGGCCGAGTGAAAAACTGTTTTTT. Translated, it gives CSARDHRGPSEKLFF.

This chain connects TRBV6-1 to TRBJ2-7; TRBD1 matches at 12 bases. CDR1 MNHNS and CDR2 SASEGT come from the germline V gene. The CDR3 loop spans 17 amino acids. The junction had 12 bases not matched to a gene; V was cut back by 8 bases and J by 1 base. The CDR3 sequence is CASPRCGTGGSSYEQYF. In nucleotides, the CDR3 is TGTGCCAGCCCTCGGTGTGGGACAGGGGGCAGTTCCTACGAGCAGTACTTC.

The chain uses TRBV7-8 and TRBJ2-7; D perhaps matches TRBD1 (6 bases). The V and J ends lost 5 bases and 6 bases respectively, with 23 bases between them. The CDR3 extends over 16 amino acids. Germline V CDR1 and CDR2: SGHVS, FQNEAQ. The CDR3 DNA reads TGTGCCAGCAGCGTACCCTCGGGACACCGTTCTCGCGAGCAGTACTTC. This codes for CASSVPSGHRSREQYF.

CDR3 residues: CASSPGQELLAKNIQYF. For the CDR3, the DNA is TGTGCCAGCAGCCCGGGACAGGAGTTACTAGCCAAAAACATTCAGTACTTC. The genes are TRBV2 and TRBJ2-4; TRBD1 matches at 8 bases. Germline CDR1 is SNHLY and CDR2 is FYNNEI. With 6 bases clipped from V and 0 bases from J, the junction kept 10 bases outside the gene matches. This CDR3 comprises 17 residues.

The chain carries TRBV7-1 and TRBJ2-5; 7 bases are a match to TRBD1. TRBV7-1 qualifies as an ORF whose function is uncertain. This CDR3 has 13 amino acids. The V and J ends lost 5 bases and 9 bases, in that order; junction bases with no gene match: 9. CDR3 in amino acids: CASSRDRTYSQYF. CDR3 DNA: TGTGCCAGCAGCCGGGACAGAACATATTCCCAGTACTTC.

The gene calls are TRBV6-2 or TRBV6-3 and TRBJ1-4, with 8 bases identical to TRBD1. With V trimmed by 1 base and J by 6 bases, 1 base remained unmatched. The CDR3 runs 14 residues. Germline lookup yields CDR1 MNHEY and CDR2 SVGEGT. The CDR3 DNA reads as TGTGCCAGCAGTTACTACAGGGGGGATGAAAAACTGTTTTTT. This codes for CASSYYRGDEKLFF.

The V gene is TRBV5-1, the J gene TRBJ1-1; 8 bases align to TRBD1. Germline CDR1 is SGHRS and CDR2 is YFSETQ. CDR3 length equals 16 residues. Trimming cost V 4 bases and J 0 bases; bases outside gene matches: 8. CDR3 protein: CASSPRTGIMNTEAFF. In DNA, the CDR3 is TGCGCCAGCAGCCCGCGGACAGGGATCATGAACACTGAAGCTTTCTTT.

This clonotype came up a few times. This CDR3 reads CASSLVMGSGNTIYF. DNA for the CDR3: TGTGCCAGCAGCTTAGTTATGGGGTCTGGAAACACCATATATTTT. The chain is built from TRBV7-2 and TRBJ1-3; D is undetermined. The germline V gene encodes CDR1 SGHTA and CDR2 FQGNSA. The V end lost 1 base, the J end lost 1 base, and 8 bases lay between the germline ends. The CDR3 covers 15 residues.

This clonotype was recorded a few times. The chain's CDR3 is CAISEMDRTYYEQYF. The DNA for the CDR3 is TGTGCCATCAGTGAGATGGACAGGACCTACTACGAGCAGTACTTC. The chain employs TRBV10-3 and TRBJ2-7; 7 nucleotides match TRBD1. The V gene end was trimmed by 2 bases and the J gene end by 3 bases; junction bases not matched to a gene: 7. The CDR3 is 15 amino acids. Germline assignment: CDR1 ENHRY and CDR2 SYGVKD.